This T cell receptor beta chain was obtained from a study of T cell clonotyping in hematopoietic cell transplantation. V was pared by 1 base and J by 8 bases, with 6 bases between. The CDR3 consists of 12 residues. CDR1 SGHTA and CDR2 FQGNSA come from the germline V gene. With respect to this clone: Antigen specificity is unknown.

Study-wide points: Higher Inverse Simpson Index values in graft donor and pretransplant recipient predicted broader posttransplant TCR diversity. Few recipient clonotypes overlapped donors; over 95% were de novo at given depth. After transplant, recipient diversity fell while pathologically expanded clonotypes grew through day 180. CD4 and CD8 repertoire contributions could not be separated without sorting.

The method was immunoSEQ multiplex PCR; TCRdb's version includes in-frame clones alone and lacks a portion of them. Among about 36,000 clones, 88% were seen once, and the ten largest hold nearly 2%. The material sequenced was peripheral blood mononuclear cells. V and J are TRBV7-2 and TRBJ1-5; D remains unclear. The sequence was collected from a woman aged 40 to 49 in good health. Some clones in this sample may be carry-over from other donors' samples. CDR3 residues: CASSLDMEPQHF. CDR3 nucleotides: TGTGCCAGCAGCTTAGATATGGAGCCCCAGCATTTT.